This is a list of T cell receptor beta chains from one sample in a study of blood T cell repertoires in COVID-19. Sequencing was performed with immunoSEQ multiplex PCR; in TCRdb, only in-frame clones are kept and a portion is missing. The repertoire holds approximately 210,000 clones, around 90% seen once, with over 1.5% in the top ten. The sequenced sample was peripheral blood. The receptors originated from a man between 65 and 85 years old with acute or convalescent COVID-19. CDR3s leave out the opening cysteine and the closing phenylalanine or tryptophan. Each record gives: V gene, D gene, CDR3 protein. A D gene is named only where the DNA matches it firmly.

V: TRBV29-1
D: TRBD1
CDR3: SGQGGNTEAF

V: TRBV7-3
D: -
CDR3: ASSLNRQTTDTQY

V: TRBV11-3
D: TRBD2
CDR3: ASSREAGDTQY

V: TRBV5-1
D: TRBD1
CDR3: ASSSSGTESGIQY

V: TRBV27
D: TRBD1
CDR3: ASSFSRQGSYEQY

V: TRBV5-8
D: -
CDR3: ASSVFRGGEETQY

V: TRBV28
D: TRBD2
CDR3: ASSISGRNTGELF

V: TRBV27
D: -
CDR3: ASSRSVLYNEQF

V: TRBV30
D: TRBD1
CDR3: AWNLPGQGGEQY

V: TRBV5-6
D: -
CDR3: ASSYRSGVLDSPLH

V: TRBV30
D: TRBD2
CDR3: AWRPQGASGRVRYNEQF

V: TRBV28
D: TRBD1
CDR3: ASSPYRGGQPQH

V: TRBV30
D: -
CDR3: AWSWSRNTEAF

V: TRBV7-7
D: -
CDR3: ASSLAPRGIYGYT

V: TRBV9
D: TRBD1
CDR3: ASSTGGQGQGYT

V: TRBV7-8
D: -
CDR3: ASSFLSQAYEQY

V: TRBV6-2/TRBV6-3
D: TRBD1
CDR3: ASSSLPGQGAPYNEQF

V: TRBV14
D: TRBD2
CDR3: ASSLRDYYNEQF

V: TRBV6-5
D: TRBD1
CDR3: ASSYSGQGLGYGYT

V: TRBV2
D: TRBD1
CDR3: ASSDRGLNTEAF

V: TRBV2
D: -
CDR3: ASSEPQWRMNTEAF

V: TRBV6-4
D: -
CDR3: ASPQQGWAYGYT

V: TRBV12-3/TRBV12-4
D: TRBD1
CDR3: ASSLATGNGYT

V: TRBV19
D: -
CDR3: ASSTAKSSYNSPLH

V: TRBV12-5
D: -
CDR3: ASGGPPRQSGYT

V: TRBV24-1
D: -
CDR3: ATSDLGSRGSLIHEQF

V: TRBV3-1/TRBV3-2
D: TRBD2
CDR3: ASSPGGRTSDEQY

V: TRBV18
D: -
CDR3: ASSHIQRRERKDTQY

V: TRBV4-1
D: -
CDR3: ASSQGGDQETQY